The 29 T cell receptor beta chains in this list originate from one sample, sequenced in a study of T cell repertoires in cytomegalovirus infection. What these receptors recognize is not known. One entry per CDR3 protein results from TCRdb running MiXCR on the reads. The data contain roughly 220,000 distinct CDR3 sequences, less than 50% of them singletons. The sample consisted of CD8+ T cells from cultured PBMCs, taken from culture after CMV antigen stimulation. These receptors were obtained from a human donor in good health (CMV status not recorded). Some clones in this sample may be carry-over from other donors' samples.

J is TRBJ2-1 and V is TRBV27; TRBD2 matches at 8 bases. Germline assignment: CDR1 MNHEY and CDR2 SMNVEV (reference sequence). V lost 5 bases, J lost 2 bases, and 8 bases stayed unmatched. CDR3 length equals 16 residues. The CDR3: CASSPKTAGAYNEQFF. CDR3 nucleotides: TGTGCCAGCAGTCCCAAGACAGCGGGGGCCTACAATGAGCAGTTCTTC.

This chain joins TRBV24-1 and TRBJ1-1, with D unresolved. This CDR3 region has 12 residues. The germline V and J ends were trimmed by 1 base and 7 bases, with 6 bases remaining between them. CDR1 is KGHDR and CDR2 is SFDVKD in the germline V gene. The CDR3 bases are TGTGCCACCAGTGATTTCTCCGGTGAAGCTTTCTTT. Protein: CATSDFSGEAFF.

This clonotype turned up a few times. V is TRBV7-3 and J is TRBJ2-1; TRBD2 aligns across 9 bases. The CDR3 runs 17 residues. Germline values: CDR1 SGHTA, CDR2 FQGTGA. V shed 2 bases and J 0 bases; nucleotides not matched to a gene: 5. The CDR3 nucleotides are TGTGCCAGCAGCTTATGGCAGCGGGAGGTCTCCTACAATGAGCAGTTCTTC. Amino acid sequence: CASSLWQREVSYNEQFF.

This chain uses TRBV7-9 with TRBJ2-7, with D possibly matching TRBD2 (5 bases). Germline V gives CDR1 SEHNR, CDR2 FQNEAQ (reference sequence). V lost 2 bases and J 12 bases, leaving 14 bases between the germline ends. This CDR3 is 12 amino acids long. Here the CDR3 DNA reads TGTGCCAGCAGCTTATGGACGGGGATGTGGTACTTC. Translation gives CASSLWTGMWYF.

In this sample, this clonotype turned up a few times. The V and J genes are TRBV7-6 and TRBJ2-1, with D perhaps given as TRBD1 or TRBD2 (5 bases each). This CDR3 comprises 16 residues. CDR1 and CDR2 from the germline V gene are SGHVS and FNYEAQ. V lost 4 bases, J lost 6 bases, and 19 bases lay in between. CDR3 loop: CASSSPRDPHPNEQFF. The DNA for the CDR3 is TGTGCCAGCAGCTCACCCCGGGACCCACACCCCAATGAGCAGTTCTTC.

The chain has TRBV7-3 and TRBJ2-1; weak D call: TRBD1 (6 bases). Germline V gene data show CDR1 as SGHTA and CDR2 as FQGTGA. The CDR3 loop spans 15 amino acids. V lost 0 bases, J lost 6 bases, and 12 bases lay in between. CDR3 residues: CASSLTLQGSNEQFF. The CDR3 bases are TGTGCCAGCAGCTTAACCTTACAGGGTAGCAATGAGCAGTTCTTC.

The CDR3 here is CASSQEETRSYEQYF. The CDR3 bases are TGTGCCAGCAGCCAAGAGGAGACCCGCTCCTACGAGCAGTACTTC. J is TRBJ2-7 and V is TRBV14; no definite D call. Germline CDR1 is SGHDN and CDR2 is FVKESK. V lost 0 bases to trimming and J lost 0 bases, with 9 bases between them. This CDR3 region has 15 residues.

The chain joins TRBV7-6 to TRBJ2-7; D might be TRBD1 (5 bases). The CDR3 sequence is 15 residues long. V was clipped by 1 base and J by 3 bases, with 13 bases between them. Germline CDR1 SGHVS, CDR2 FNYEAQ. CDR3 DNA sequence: TGTGCCAGCAGCTTAGAAGCAGCTACAGGCTACGAGCAGTACTTC. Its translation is CASSLEAATGYEQYF. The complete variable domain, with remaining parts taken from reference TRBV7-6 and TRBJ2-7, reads GAGVSQSPRYKVTKRGQDVALRCDPISGHVSLYWYRQALGQGPEFLTYFNYEAQQDKSGLPNDRFSAERPEGSISTLTIQRTEQRDSAMYRCASSLEAATGYEQYFGPGTRLTVT.

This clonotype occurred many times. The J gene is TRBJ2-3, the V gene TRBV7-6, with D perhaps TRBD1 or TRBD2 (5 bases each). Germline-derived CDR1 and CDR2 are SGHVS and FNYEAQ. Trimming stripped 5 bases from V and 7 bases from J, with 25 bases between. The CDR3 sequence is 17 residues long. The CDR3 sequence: CASSRSTSWGLGNTQYF. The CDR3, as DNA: TGTGCCAGCAGCCGATCCACCAGTTGGGGGTTGGGGAATACGCAGTATTTT.

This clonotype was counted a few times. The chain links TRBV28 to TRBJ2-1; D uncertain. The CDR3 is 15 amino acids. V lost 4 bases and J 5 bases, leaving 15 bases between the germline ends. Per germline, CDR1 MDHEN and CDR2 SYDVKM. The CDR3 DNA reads TGTGCCAGCAGTTCTGAGGTCAGTGTTGACAATGAGCAGTTCTTC. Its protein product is CASSSEVSVDNEQFF. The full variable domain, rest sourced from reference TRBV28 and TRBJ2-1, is DVKVTQSSRYLVKRTGEKVFLECVQDMDHENMFWYRQDPGLGLRLIYFSYDVKMKEKGDIPEGYSVSREKKERFSLILESASTNQTSMYLCASSSEVSVDNEQFFGPGTRLTVL.

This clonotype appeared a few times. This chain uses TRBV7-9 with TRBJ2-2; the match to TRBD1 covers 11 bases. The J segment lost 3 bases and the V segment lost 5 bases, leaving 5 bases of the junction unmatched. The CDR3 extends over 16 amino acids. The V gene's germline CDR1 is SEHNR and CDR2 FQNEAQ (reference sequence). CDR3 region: CASSPGTGGYTGELFF. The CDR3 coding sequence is TGTGCCAGCAGCCCCGGGACAGGGGGTTACACCGGGGAGCTGTTTTTT.

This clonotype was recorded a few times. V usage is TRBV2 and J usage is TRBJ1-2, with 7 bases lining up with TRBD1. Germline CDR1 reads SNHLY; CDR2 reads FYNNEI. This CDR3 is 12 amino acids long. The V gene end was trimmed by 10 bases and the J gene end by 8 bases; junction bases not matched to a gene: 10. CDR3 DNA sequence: TGTGCCACCTTAGACAGGGTCGACGGCTACACCTTC. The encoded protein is CATLDRVDGYTF.

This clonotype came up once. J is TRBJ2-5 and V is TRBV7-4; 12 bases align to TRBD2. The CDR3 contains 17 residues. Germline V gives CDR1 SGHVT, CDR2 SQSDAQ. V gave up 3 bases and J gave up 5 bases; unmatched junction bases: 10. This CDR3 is CASSFPSSGRARETQYF. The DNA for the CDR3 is TGTGCCAGCAGCTTCCCTTCTAGCGGGAGGGCCAGGGAGACCCAGTACTTC.

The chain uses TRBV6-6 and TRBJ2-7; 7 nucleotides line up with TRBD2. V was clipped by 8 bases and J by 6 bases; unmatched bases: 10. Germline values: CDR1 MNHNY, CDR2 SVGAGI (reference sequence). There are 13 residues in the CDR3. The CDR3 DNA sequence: TGTGCCAGCGAGAGTACGGGGGGTGGCGAGCAGTACTTC. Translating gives CASESTGGGEQYF.

CDR3 amino acids: CASRDATDTQYF. Here the CDR3 DNA reads TGTGCCAGCCGGGACGCCACAGATACGCAGTATTTT. This sequence joins TRBV25-1 and TRBJ2-3; D is possibly TRBD1 or TRBD2 (5 bases each). V was clipped by 8 bases and J by 2 bases, with 8 bases between them. Germline V CDR1 and CDR2: MGHDK, SYGVNS. The CDR3 spans 12 residues.

CDR3 DNA sequence: TGTGCCAGCAGTTTAGCCCGGACTAGCGGCCAGGGAGCAGATACGCAGTATTTT. This codes for CASSLARTSGQGADTQYF. The chain joins TRBV12-3 or TRBV12-4 to TRBJ2-3; 10 bases agree with TRBD2. CDR3 length: 18 amino acids. V shed 0 bases and J 4 bases; nucleotides not matched to a gene: 10.

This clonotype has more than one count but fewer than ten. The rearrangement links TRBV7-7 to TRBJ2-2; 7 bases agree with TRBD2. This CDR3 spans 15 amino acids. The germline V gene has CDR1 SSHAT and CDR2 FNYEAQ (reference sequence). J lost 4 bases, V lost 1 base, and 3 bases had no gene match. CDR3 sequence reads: CASSLESSGTGELFF. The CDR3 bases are TGTGCCAGCAGCTTAGAGTCTAGCGGCACCGGGGAGCTGTTTTTT.

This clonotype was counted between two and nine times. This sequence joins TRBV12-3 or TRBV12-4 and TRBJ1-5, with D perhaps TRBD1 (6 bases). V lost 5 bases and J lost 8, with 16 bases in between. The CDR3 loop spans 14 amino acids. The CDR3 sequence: CASSPRGGGEPQHF. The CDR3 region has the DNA TGTGCCAGCAGTCCCCGGGGGGGCGGTGAGCCCCAGCATTTT.

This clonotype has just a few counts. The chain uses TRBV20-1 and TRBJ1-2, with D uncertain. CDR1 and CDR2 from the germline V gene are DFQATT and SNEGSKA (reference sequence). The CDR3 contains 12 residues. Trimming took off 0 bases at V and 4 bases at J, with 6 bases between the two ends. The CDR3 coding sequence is TGCAGTGCTAGAGATAGATTCTATGGCTACACCTTC. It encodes CSARDRFYGYTF.

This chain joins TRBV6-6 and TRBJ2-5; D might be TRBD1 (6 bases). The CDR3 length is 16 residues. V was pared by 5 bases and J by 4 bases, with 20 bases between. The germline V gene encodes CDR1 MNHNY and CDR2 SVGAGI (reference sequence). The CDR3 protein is CASSLEWGPRGETQYF. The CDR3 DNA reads TGTGCCAGCAGTCTGGAGTGGGGGCCGCGAGGAGAGACCCAGTACTTC.

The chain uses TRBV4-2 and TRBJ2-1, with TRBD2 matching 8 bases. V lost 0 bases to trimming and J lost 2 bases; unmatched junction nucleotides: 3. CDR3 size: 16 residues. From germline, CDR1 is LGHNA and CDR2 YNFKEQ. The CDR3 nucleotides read TGTGCCAGCAGCCAAGAAACTAGCGGTACCTACAATGAGCAGTTCTTC. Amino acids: CASSQETSGTYNEQFF.

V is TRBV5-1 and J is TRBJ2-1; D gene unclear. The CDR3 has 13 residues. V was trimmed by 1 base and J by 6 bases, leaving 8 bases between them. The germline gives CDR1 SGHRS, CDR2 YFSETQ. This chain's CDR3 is CASSLIQSNEQFF. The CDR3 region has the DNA TGCGCCAGCAGCTTGATACAGTCCAATGAGCAGTTCTTC.

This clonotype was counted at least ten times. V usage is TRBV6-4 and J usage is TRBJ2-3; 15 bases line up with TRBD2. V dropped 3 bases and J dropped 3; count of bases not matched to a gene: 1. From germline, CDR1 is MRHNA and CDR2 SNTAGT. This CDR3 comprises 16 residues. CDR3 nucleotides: TGTGCCAGCAGTGAAGGGACTAGCGGGGGGACAGATACGCAGTATTTT. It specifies CASSEGTSGGTDTQYF.

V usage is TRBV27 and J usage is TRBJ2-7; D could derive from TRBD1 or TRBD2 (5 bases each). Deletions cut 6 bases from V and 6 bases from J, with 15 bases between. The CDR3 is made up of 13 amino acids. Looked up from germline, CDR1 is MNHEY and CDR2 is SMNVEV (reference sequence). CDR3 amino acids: CASSPGPGSEQYF. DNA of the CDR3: TGTGCCAGCAGCCCGGGACCGGGGAGCGAGCAGTACTTC.

CDR3 bases: TGTGCCAGCAGTTTAAATCACGGTTCTAATGAAAAACTGTTTTTT. It is translated as CASSLNHGSNEKLFF. This chain links TRBV27 with TRBJ1-4; D unresolved. The V end lost 2 bases, the J end lost 3 bases, and 10 bases lay between the germline ends. CDR3 length: 15 amino acids. The germline V gene has CDR1 MNHEY and CDR2 SMNVEV (reference sequence).

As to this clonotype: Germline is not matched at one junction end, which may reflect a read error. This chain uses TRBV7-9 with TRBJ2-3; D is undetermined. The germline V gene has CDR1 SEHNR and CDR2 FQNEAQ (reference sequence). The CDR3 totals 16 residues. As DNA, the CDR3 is TGTGCAAGCAGCCTCCCTGAGGACCGGTATGGGGATACGCAGTATTTT. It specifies CASSLPEDRYGDTQYF.

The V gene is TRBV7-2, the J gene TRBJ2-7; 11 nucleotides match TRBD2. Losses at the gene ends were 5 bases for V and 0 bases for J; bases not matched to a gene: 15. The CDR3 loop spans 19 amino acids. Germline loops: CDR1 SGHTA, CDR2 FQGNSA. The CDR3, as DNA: TGTGCCAGCAGCCCGCGACTAGCGGGATATACCGTTGGCTCCTACGAGCAGTACTTC. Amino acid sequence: CASSPRLAGYTVGSYEQYF.

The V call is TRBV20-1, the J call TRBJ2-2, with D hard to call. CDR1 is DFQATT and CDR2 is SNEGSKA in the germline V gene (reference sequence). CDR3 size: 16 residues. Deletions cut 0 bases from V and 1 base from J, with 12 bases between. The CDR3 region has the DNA TGCAGTGCTAGAGACCCCGAGTCGGGGAACACCGGGGAGCTGTTTTTT. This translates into CSARDPESGNTGELFF.

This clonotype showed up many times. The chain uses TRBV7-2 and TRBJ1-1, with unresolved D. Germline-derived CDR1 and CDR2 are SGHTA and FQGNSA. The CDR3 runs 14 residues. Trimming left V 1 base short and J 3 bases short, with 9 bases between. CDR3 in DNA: TGTGCCAGCAGCTTAGGGCGCTTGGACACTGAAGCTTTCTTT. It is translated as CASSLGRLDTEAFF.